The 20 T cell receptor beta chains below were found in one sample sequenced in a study of T-cell reconstitution after alpha-beta-depleted transplantation in children. Unique molecular identifiers were used in preparing the TCRbeta library. TCRdb re-called the PCR reads through MiXCR, storing one row per CDR3 protein. Of about 490,000 distinct CDR3 sequences detected, under 12% appear once; the ten largest clones hold just over 2%. The starting material was PBMCs, obtained before TCRalphabeta/CD19-depleted stem cell transplant. The source of these receptors is a child aged 2 to 15 with inherited bone marrow failure, due to receive a stem cell transplant.

The table lists this clonotype with many counts. The chain has TRBV27 and TRBJ2-7, with 11 bases that match TRBD2. The CDR3 consists of 18 residues. Germline CDR1 is MNHEY and CDR2 is SMNVEV (reference sequence). V trimming: 4 bases; J trimming: 2 bases; junction bases outside the gene matches: 13. CDR3 region: CASSSGLAGGIFAYEQYF. The CDR3 nucleotides read TGTGCCAGCAGTTCGGGGCTAGCGGGAGGAATCTTTGCCTACGAGCAGTACTTC.

Many counts were recorded for this clonotype. J is TRBJ2-1 and V is TRBV19; the D is unclear. With 4 bases removed from V and 12 bases from J, the gap between germline ends came to 10 bases. The V gene's germline CDR1 is LNHDA and CDR2 SQIVND (reference sequence). This CDR3 has 11 amino acids. CDR3 sequence (DNA): TGTGCCAGTAGTACCCCCGTCGCGCAGTTCTTC. It codes for CASSTPVAQFF.

This clonotype was detected a few times. This chain links TRBV11-2 with TRBJ1-1; D ambiguous. With 3 bases removed from V and 6 bases from J, the gap between germline ends came to 8 bases. The germline CDR1 and CDR2 sequences are SGHAT and FQNNGV. This CDR3 has 12 residues. Here the CDR3 DNA reads TGTGCCAGCAGCTTCCCGCGCCCTGAAGCTTTCTTT. Encoded protein: CASSFPRPEAFF.

This clonotype was found many times. For the CDR3, the DNA is TGTGCCAGCAGCGCCGGGACAGCAAACTATGGCTACACCTTC. As protein: CASSAGTANYGYTF. The gene calls are TRBV7-9 and TRBJ1-2, with TRBD1 matching over 7 bases. The length of the CDR3 is 14 residues. Germline V gives CDR1 SEHNR, CDR2 FQNEAQ (reference sequence). Trimming took 5 bases from V and 2 from J; bases not matched to a gene: 5.

This clonotype was recorded many times. The chain joins TRBV7-9 to TRBJ2-5; D not certain. The CDR3 has 15 amino acids. Trimming took off 2 bases at V and 0 bases at J, with 10 bases between the two ends. Looked up from germline, CDR1 is SEHNR and CDR2 is FQNEAQ (reference sequence). CDR3 region: CASSLWPRNQETQYF. As DNA, the CDR3 is TGTGCCAGCAGCTTATGGCCCAGGAACCAAGAGACCCAGTACTTC.

There are many counts of this clonotype. The rearrangement links TRBV4-3 to TRBJ2-7; TRBD1 matches 7 bases. Germline V gives CDR1 LGHNA, CDR2 YSLEER. The CDR3 has 15 amino acids. V lost 1 base and J lost 3; bases outside the gene matches: 6. CDR3 protein: CASSQARQGLYEQYF. The CDR3 DNA is TGCGCCAGCAGCCAAGCCCGACAGGGCCTCTACGAGCAGTACTTC.

At least ten counts were recorded for this clonotype. The rearrangement links TRBV5-6 to TRBJ2-7; weak D call: TRBD2 (5 bases). The germline gives CDR1 SGHDT, CDR2 YYEEEE. The CDR3 spans 15 residues. V lost 0 bases and J 0 bases, leaving 10 bases between the germline ends. CDR3 nucleotide sequence: TGTGCCAGCAGCTTGGTAGCGCGAAGCTCCTACGAGCAGTACTTC. This codes for CASSLVARSSYEQYF.

This clonotype was counted many times. The chain employs TRBV5-1 and TRBJ2-1; TRBD1 agrees at 9 bases. V was pared by 4 bases and J by 5 bases, with 7 bases of the junction left unmatched. The CDR3 loop spans 15 amino acids. The germline CDR1 and CDR2 sequences are SGHRS and YFSETQ. CDR3 loop: CASSLGTGKNNEQFF. CDR3 nucleotides: TGCGCCAGCAGCCTCGGGACAGGGAAAAACAATGAGCAGTTCTTC.

V is TRBV12-3 or TRBV12-4 and J is TRBJ1-4; unclear D gene. V lost 1 base, J lost 0 bases, and 6 bases lay in between. CDR3 size: 15 residues. CDR3 in DNA: TGTGCCAGCAGTTTAGGGGTTCCAACTAATGAAAAACTGTTTTTT. Translated, it gives CASSLGVPTNEKLFF.

This clonotype was seen a few times. This may come from a read error, since a much larger clone is one base off. This chain connects TRBV7-9 to TRBJ2-3; 10 nucleotides line up with TRBD2. Unmatched junction bases numbered 3, after V lost 5 bases and J lost 1 base. The CDR3 covers 15 residues. Per the germline V gene, CDR1 is SEHNR and CDR2 is FQNEAQ (reference sequence). CDR3 in DNA: TGTGCCAGCAGCCGGACTAGCGGCTGCACAGATACGCAGTATTTT. It encodes CASSRTSGCTDTQYF. The variable domain in full, completed from reference TRBV7-9 and TRBJ2-3, reads DTGVSQNPRHKITKRGQNVTFRCDPISEHNRLYWYRQTLGQGPEFLTYFQNEAQLEKSRLLSDRFSAERPKGSFSTLEIQRTEQGDSAMYLCASSRTSGCTDTQYFGPGTRLTVL.

Notes on this clonotype: A much larger clone differs by one base, so this may be a read error. CDR3 region: CASSSTSGKYNEQFF. DNA of the CDR3: TGTGCCAGCAGCTCGACTAGCGGGAAATACAATGAGCAGTTCTTC. The rearrangement uses TRBV11-2 and TRBJ2-1; 11 bases agree with TRBD2. The CDR3 loop spans 15 amino acids. CDR1 and CDR2 from the germline V gene are SGHAT and FQNNGV. The V and J ends lost 4 bases and 4 bases, in that order; junction bases with no gene match: 3. The variable domain in full, completed from reference TRBV11-2 and TRBJ2-1, reads EAGVAQSPRYKIIEKRQSVAFWCNPISGHATLYWYQQILGQGPKLLIQFQNNGVVDDSQLPKDRFSAERLKGVDSTLKIQPAKLEDSAVYLCASSSTSGKYNEQFFGPGTRLTVL.

This clonotype was detected ten times or more. The V call is TRBV5-1, the J call TRBJ1-5; possibly TRBD1 for D (5 bases). CDR3 length: 12 amino acids. Trimming took 8 bases from V and 4 from J, leaving 10 bases between them. Germline values: CDR1 SGHRS, CDR2 YFSETQ. CDR3 coding DNA: TGCGCCAGGGCAGGGTCAAATCAGCCCCAGCATTTT. Its translation is CARAGSNQPQHF.

This sequence joins TRBV12-3 or TRBV12-4 and TRBJ2-1; D uncertain. The CDR3 runs 15 residues. V lost 1 base and J 6 bases, leaving 13 bases between the germline ends. CDR3 DNA: TGTGCCAGCAGTTTAGTGGGATCCGCATCCAATGAGCAGTTCTTC. Translation gives CASSLVGSASNEQFF.

The sample holds many counts of this clonotype. The chain recombines TRBV29-1 with TRBJ2-7; 7 nucleotides match TRBD1. The length of the CDR3 is 13 residues. The germline CDR1 and CDR2 sequences are SQVTM and ANQGSEA. V shed 4 bases, J shed 4 bases, and the junction held 7 bases outside the gene matches. CDR3 residues: CSVGAGGRYEQYF. The CDR3 DNA reads TGCAGCGTTGGGGCAGGGGGTCGGTACGAGCAGTACTTC.

This clonotype was counted many times. The chain combines TRBV27 with TRBJ2-5, with 11 bases that match TRBD2. Germline assignment: CDR1 MNHEY and CDR2 SMNVEV (reference sequence). V dropped 1 base and J dropped 7; count of bases not matched to a gene: 8. This CDR3 comprises 16 residues. The CDR3 sequence is CASSLLLAGGLGTQYF. The CDR3 DNA is TGTGCCAGCAGTTTATTGCTAGCGGGAGGACTGGGGACCCAGTACTTC.

In this sample, this clonotype turned up many times. This rearrangement joins TRBV20-1 to TRBJ1-3; 7 bases agree with TRBD1. The CDR3 has 13 amino acids. Trimming cost V 6 bases and J 5 bases; bases outside gene matches: 7. Germline V CDR1 and CDR2: DFQATT, SNEGSKA (reference sequence). The CDR3 region is CSACDRARNTIYF. DNA for the CDR3: TGCAGTGCCTGTGACAGGGCCAGAAACACCATATATTTT.

This clonotype appeared many times. This chain joins TRBV5-6 and TRBJ2-3; 8 nucleotides line up with TRBD1. The CDR3 sequence is 18 residues long. Germline lookup yields CDR1 SGHDT and CDR2 YYEEEE. V dropped 7 bases and J dropped 5; count of bases not matched to a gene: 21. CDR3 protein: CASGAGQGADGLRDTQYF. The CDR3 DNA is TGTGCCAGCGGAGCTGGGCAGGGGGCAGATGGGCTCAGAGATACGCAGTATTTT. Filled out from reference TRBV5-6 and TRBJ2-3, the complete variable domain reads DAGVTQSPTHLIKTRGQQVTLRCSPKSGHDTVSWYQQALGQGPQFIFQYYEEEERQRGNFPDRFSGHQFPNYSSELNVNALLLGDSALYLCASGAGQGADGLRDTQYFGPGTRLTVL.

As for this clonotype: A much larger clone differs by one base, so this may be a read error. The chain carries TRBV7-9 and TRBJ2-7; D may be TRBD1 (6 bases). CDR1 is SEHNR, CDR2 FQNEAQ, per germline (reference sequence). Trimming pared 6 bases from V and 3 bases from J, leaving 15 bases between. CDR3 size: 14 residues. The CDR3 bases are TGTGCCAGCAGTGTGGGACACCAGAACTACGAGCAGTACTTC. This translates into CASSVGHQNYEQYF.

The chain is built from TRBV6-1 and TRBJ2-7; 9 bases match TRBD1. The CDR3 covers 16 residues. Unmatched junction bases numbered 11, after V lost 6 bases and J lost 2 bases. CDR1 and CDR2 (germline): MNHNS, SASEGT. This chain's CDR3 is CASSRDRVILAYEQYF. The CDR3 bases are TGTGCCAGCAGCCGGGACAGGGTTATCCTAGCCTACGAGCAGTACTTC.

The sample holds many counts of this clonotype. The V call is TRBV5-6, the J call TRBJ2-3, with 11 bases aligning to TRBD2. The CDR3 spans 19 residues. Per germline, CDR1 SGHDT and CDR2 YYEEEE. Unmatched junction bases numbered 20, after V lost 4 bases and J lost 7 bases. CDR3 nucleotide sequence: TGTGCCAGCAGCCGACGGCTTAGCGGGAGGGCTGAGGGGGGACATACGCAGTATTTT. This gives the protein CASSRRLSGRAEGGHTQYF.